This T cell receptor beta chain was retrieved from a study of TIL therapy for anti-PD-1-resistant metastatic lung cancer. Findings and limits, study-wide: Many TIL product clones were absent from baseline tumor, suggesting clonal contraction. Compared with baseline intratumoral T cells, expanded TIL cultures were more clonal and less diverse (roughly 6% vs 31%).

Sequencing used immunoSEQ v3. Profiled with immunoSEQ multiplex PCR; TCRdb holds only in-frame clones, not every one. The sample shows approximately 92,000 clones, roughly two thirds of them seen only once. CDR3 length equals 15 residues. With 5 bases removed from V and 2 bases from J, the gap between germline ends came to 14 bases. Germline values: CDR1 SGHTA, CDR2 FQGTGA. Time point given: pre-treatment sample, taken before nivolumab and TIL therapy. Tumor tissue came from excised metastases, mostly pleural nodules or supraclavicular lymph nodes. A remark on this clone: Its cognate antigen is unknown.

The gene calls are TRBV7-3 and TRBJ2-3; D might be TRBD1 (5 bases). The source of this sequence is a person aged 25 to 80 with non-small cell lung cancer. Sequenced here: tumor tissue, sampled at baseline. CDR3 sequence: CASSPRTSDTDTQYF. Written as DNA, the CDR3 is TGTGCCAGCAGCCCGCGGACAAGTGACACAGATACGCAGTATTTT.